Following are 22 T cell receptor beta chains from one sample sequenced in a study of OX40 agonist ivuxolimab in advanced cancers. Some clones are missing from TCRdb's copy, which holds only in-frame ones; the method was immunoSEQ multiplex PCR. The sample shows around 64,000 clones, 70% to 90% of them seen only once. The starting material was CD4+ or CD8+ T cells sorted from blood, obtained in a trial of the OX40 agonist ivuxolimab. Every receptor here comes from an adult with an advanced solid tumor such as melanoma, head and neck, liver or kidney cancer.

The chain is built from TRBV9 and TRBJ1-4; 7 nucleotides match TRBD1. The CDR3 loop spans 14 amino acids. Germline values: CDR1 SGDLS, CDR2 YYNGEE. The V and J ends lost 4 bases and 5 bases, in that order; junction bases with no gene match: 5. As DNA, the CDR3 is TGTGCCAGCAGCCTCGGACAGGCGAATGAAAAACTGTTTTTT. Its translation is CASSLGQANEKLFF.

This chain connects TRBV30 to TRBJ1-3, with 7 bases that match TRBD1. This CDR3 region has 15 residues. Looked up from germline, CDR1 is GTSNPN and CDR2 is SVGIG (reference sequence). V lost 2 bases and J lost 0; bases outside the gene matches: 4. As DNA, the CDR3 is TGTGCCTGGAGTATTGGGACAGTCTCTGGAAACACCATATATTTT. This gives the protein CAWSIGTVSGNTIYF.

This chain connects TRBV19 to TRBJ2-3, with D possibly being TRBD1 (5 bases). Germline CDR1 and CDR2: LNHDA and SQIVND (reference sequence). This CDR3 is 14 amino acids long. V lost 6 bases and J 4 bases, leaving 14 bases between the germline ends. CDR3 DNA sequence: TGTGCCAGTAGCAATACAAGGGGTTCAGATACGCAGTATTTT. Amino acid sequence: CASSNTRGSDTQYF.

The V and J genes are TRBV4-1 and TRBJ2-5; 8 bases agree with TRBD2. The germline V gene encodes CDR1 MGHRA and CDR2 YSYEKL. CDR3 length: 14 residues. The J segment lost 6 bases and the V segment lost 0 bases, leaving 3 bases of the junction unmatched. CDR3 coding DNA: TGCGCCAGCAGCCAAGAGCGGGGGGTAAAGACCCAGTACTTC. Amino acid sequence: CASSQERGVKTQYF.

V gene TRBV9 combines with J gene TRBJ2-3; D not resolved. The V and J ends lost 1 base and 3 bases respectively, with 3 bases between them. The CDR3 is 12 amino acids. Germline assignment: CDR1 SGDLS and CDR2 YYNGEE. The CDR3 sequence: CASSVSTDTQYF. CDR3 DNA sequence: TGTGCCAGCAGCGTAAGTACAGATACGCAGTATTTT.

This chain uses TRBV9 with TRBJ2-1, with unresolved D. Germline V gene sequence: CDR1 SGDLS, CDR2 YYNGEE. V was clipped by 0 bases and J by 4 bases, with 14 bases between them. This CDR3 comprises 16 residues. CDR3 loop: CASSVGYRARYNEQFF. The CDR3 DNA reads TGTGCCAGCAGCGTAGGATACAGAGCCAGATACAATGAGCAGTTCTTC.

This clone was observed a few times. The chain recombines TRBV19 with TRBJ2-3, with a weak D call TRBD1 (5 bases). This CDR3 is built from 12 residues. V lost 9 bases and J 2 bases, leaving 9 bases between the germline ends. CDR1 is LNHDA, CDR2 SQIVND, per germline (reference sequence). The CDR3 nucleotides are TGTGCCAGCGCCAGGGACACAGATACGCAGTATTTT. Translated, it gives CASARDTDTQYF.

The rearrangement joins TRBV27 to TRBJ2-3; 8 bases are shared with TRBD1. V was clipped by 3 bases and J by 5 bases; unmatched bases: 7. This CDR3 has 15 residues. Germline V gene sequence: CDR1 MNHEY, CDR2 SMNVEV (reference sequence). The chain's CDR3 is CASSFRTGQQDTQYF. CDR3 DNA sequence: TGTGCCAGCAGTTTCCGGACAGGGCAGCAAGATACGCAGTATTTT.

CDR3 amino acids: CASSRPGLAGYEQYF. For the CDR3, the DNA is TGTGCCAGCAGTCGACCGGGACTAGCGGGGTACGAGCAGTACTTC. V is TRBV28 and J is TRBJ2-7; 13 positions match TRBD2. Germline CDR1 is MDHEN and CDR2 is SYDVKM. The CDR3 runs to 15 residues. V shed 5 bases, J shed 4 bases, and the junction held 5 bases outside the gene matches.

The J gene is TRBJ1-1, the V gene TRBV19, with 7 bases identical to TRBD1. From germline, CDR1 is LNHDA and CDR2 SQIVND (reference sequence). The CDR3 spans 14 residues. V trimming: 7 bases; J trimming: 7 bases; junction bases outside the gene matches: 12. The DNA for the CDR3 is TGTGCCAGTAACTTCAGGGGGGAAGGTAATGAAGCTTTCTTT. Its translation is CASNFRGEGNEAFF.

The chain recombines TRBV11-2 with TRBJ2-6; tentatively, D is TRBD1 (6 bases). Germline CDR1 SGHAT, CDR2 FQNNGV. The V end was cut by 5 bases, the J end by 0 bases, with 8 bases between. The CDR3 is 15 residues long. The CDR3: CASSQGSSGANVLTF. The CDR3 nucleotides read TGTGCCAGCAGCCAGGGGTCCTCTGGGGCCAACGTCCTGACTTTC. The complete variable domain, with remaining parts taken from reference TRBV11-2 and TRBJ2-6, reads EAGVAQSPRYKIIEKRQSVAFWCNPISGHATLYWYQQILGQGPKLLIQFQNNGVVDDSQLPKDRFSAERLKGVDSTLKIQPAKLEDSAVYLCASSQGSSGANVLTFGAGSRLTVL.

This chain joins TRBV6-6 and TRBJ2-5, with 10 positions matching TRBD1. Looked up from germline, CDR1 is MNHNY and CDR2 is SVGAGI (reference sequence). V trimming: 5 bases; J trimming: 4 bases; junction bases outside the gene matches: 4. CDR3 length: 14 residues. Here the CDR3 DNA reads TGTGCCAGCAGTCGGGACAGGGGAGGAGAGACCCAGTACTTC. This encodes CASSRDRGGETQYF.

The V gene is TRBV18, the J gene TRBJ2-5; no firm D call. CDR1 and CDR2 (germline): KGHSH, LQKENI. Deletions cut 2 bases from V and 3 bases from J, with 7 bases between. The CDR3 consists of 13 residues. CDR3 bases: TGTGCCAGCTCACCAGGTTTGGAAGAGACCCAGTACTTC. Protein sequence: CASSPGLEETQYF.

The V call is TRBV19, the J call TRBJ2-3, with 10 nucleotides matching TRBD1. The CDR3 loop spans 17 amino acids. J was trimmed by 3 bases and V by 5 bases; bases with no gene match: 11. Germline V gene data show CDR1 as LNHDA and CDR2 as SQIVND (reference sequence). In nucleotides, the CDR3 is TGTGCCAGTAGTTCGGGAACGGGACAGGGGATTACAGATACGCAGTATTTT. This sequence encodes CASSSGTGQGITDTQYF.

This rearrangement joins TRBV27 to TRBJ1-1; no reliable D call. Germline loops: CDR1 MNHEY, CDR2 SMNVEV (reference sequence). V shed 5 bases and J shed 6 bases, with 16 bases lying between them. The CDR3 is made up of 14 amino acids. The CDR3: CASSLQSKWSEAFF. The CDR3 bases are TGTGCCAGCAGTCTCCAATCCAAATGGTCTGAAGCTTTCTTT.

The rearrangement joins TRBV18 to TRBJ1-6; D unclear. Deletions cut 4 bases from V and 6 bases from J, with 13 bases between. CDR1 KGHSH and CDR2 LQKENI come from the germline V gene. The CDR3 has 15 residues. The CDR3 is CASSLEVRGNSPLHF. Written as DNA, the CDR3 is TGTGCCAGCTCACTGGAGGTCCGTGGTAATTCACCCCTCCACTTT.

The CDR3 coding sequence is TGTGCTAGTGGTGATCCCGCCCCGGGGACAGCAATCCTTGAAGCTTTCTTT. Its translation: CASGDPAPGTAILEAFF. This chain joins TRBV12-5 and TRBJ1-1, with TRBD1 matching over 7 bases. The germline V gene has CDR1 LGHNT and CDR2 FRNRAP. The CDR3 is 17 residues long. V was pared by 5 bases and J by 7 bases, with 19 bases of the junction left unmatched.

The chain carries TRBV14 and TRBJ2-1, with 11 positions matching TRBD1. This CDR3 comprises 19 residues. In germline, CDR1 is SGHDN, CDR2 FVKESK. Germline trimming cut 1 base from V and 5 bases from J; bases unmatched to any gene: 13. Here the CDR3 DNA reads TGTGCCAGCAGCCAAGTTCCGGTTTTGGGGACAGGGGGAAACAATGAGCAGTTCTTC. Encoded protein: CASSQVPVLGTGGNNEQFF. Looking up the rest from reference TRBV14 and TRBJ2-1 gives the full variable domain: EAGVTQFPSHSVIEKGQTVTLRCDPISGHDNLYWYRRVMGKEIKFLLHFVKESKQDESGMPNNRFLAERTGGTYSTLKVQPAELEDSGVYFCASSQVPVLGTGGNNEQFFGPGTRLTVL.

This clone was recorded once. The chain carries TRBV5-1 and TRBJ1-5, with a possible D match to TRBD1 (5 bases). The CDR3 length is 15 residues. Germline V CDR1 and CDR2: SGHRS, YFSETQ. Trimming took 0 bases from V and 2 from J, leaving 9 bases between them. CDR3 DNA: TGCGCCAGCAGCTTGGGGGGCGTGGGCAATCAGCCCCAGCATTTT. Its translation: CASSLGGVGNQPQHF.

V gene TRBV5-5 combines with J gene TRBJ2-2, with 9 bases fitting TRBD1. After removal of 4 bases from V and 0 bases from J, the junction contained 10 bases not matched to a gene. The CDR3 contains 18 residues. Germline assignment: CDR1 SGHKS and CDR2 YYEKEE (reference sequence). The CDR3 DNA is TGTGCCAGCAGCCTCGGACAGGGGCGTGATGCGAACACCGGGGAGCTGTTTTTT. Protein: CASSLGQGRDANTGELFF. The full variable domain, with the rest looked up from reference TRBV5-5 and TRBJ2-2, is DAGVTQSPTHLIKTRGQQVTLRCSPISGHKSVSWYQQVLGQGPQFIFQYYEKEERGRGNFPDRFSARQFPNYSSELNVNALLLGDSALYLCASSLGQGRDANTGELFFGEGSRLTVL.

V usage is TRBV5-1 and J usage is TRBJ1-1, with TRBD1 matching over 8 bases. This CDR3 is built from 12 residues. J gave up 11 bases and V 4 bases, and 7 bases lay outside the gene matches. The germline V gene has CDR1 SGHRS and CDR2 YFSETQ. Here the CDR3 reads CASSGDRPGAFF. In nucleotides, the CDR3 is TGCGCCAGCAGCGGGGACAGGCCGGGGGCTTTCTTT.

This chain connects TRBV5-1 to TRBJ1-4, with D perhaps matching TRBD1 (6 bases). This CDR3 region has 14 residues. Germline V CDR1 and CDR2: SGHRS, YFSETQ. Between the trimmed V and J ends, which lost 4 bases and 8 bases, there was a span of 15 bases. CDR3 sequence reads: CASSQTGLGEKLFF. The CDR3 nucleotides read TGCGCCAGCAGCCAAACAGGGCTCGGCGAAAAACTGTTTTTT.